This T cell receptor beta chain was sequenced in a study of blood T cell repertoires in COVID-19. Across the whole study: T cells, B-cell-depleted T cells, or PBMCs provided the cDNA or gDNA that served as material.

Patients of the Seattle cohort, enrolled during active infection, were followed longitudinally. CDR3 length equals 15 residues. With V trimmed by 5 bases and J by 4 bases, 10 bases remained unmatched. The germline V gene encodes CDR1 LNHDA and CDR2 SQIVND (reference sequence). In its sample, this clone was seen once. Original methodology: Estimates of nucleated cell counts were drawn from the amplification of reference gene primers. Sequencing used immunoSEQ multiplex PCR; TCRdb keeps in-frame clones, though not all of them. V, J and clone size were drawn from that table, and D and trimming were deduced from the DNA. The table includes 180,000 or so clones, about 81% detected once.

This chain joins TRBV19 and TRBJ1-2; 7 bases map to TRBD1. Material for sequencing was peripheral blood. The TCR originated in a woman older than 75 with COVID-19, enrolled during active disease. CDR3 sequence reads: CASSRTGDTSYGYTF. Here the CDR3 DNA reads TGTGCCAGTAGTCGGACAGGCGATACTTCCTATGGCTACACCTTC.